This T cell receptor beta chain stems from a study of T cells in Graves' hyperthyroidism and ophthalmopathy. Regions amplified from RNA transcripts were the TCR beta CDR3 regions. A set of HTBI primers served as the primers for a first-round RT-PCR of the TCR CDR3. Via MiXCR, TCRdb re-called the multiplex PCR reads, giving one row per CDR3 protein. This table has more than 600,000 distinct CDR3 sequences, about a sixth appearing once. Per germline, CDR1 SQVTM and CDR2 ANQGSEA. The CDR3 is made up of 16 amino acids. The V segment lost 3 bases and the J segment 5 bases; nucleotides outside the gene matches: 13.

The sequence was obtained from a man aged 18 to 35 with Graves' hyperthyroidism. The material sequenced was blood. V gene TRBV29-1 combines with J gene TRBJ2-3; TRBD2 matches 8 bases. The CDR3 here is CSVEGMERERIDTQYF. The CDR3 coding sequence is TGCAGCGTTGAGGGGATGGAGCGGGAGAGAATAGATACGCAGTATTTT.